Listed here are 25 T cell receptor beta chains from one sample, sequenced in a study of cytomegalovirus exposure and HLA in healthy donors. Use of 60 Vbeta and 13 Jbeta primers characterized the PCR. The protocol was immunoSEQ multiplex PCR, while the TCRdb copy is restricted to in-frame clones and leaves out a portion. Of fewer than 75,000 clones detected, 65% to 90% appear once; the ten largest clones hold about 4.3%. Sequencing used PBMCs. These receptor sequences come from a man aged 25-45 years in good health and CMV-seronegative.

This clone occurred a few times. V usage is TRBV5-6 and J usage is TRBJ1-3, with 7 bases that match TRBD1. Germline CDR1 reads SGHDT; CDR2 reads YYEEEE. The CDR3 length is 17 residues. The V segment lost 4 bases and the J segment 0 bases; nucleotides outside the gene matches: 10. The CDR3 here is CASSQRQGRRSGNTIYF. Here the CDR3 DNA reads TGTGCCAGCAGCCAACGACAGGGCCGACGCTCTGGAAACACCATATATTTT.

V gene TRBV7-8 combines with J gene TRBJ2-2, with D possibly TRBD1 on 5 matching bases. Trimming removed 1 base at V and 4 bases at J, with 16 bases between. Germline V gene data show CDR1 as SGHVS and CDR2 as FQNEAQ. The CDR3 is 17 residues long. The CDR3 loop reads CASSLVSQGGGTGELFF. The CDR3 coding sequence is TGTGCCAGCAGCTTAGTTTCGCAGGGCGGTGGCACCGGGGAGCTGTTTTTT.

The genes are TRBV5-5 and TRBJ1-1, with D hard to call. V was clipped by 0 bases and J by 2 bases, with 5 bases between them. This CDR3 is built from 13 residues. Germline V gene data show CDR1 as SGHKS and CDR2 as YYEKEE (reference sequence). CDR3 loop: CASSLAKNTEAFF. DNA for the CDR3: TGTGCCAGCAGCTTGGCCAAAAACACTGAAGCTTTCTTT.

CDR3 region: CASSLSTGVEGGQPQHF. The CDR3 nucleotides are TGCGCCAGCAGCCTTTCCACAGGGGTTGAAGGCGGTCAGCCCCAGCATTTT. The chain couples TRBV4-3 to TRBJ1-5; TRBD1 agrees at 7 bases. The CDR3 runs to 17 residues. CDR1 is LGHNA, CDR2 YSLEER, per germline. V trimming: 4 bases; J trimming: 6 bases; junction bases outside the gene matches: 15.

This clone has just a few counts. The J gene is TRBJ2-7, the V gene TRBV30; tentatively, D is TRBD1 (6 bases). This CDR3 spans 13 amino acids. Germline loops: CDR1 GTSNPN, CDR2 SVGIG (reference sequence). V gave up 1 base and J gave up 4 bases, with 11 bases separating them. Here the CDR3 DNA reads TGTGCCTGGAGTGACAGGGTTCGGTACGAGCAGTACTTC. It encodes CAWSDRVRYEQYF.

This clone was detected only a few times. The chain uses TRBV4-3 and TRBJ1-2; the match to TRBD1 covers 8 bases. After removal of 3 bases from V and 4 bases from J, the junction contained 13 bases not matched to a gene. The CDR3 loop spans 17 amino acids. The V gene's germline CDR1 is LGHNA and CDR2 YSLEER. The CDR3 DNA reads TGCGCCAGCAGCCAGGACCGGGATCCAGGGGGCTCCTATGGCTACACCTTC. Translating it yields CASSQDRDPGGSYGYTF.

The chain is built from TRBV5-6 and TRBJ2-3; no reliable D call. Germline CDR1 reads SGHDT; CDR2 reads YYEEEE. Trimming removed 3 bases from V and 2 bases from J, with 16 bases in between. This CDR3 is 16 amino acids long. The CDR3 spells CASSSYTEFNTDTQYF. The CDR3 bases are TGTGCCAGCAGCTCCTACACAGAATTCAACACAGATACGCAGTATTTT.

CDR3 nucleotide sequence: TGTGCCAGCAGTGACTCGGGGACAGGGGGAGGAGATACGCAGTATTTT. This translates into CASSDSGTGGGDTQYF. V usage is TRBV6-4 and J usage is TRBJ2-3; 11 positions match TRBD1. CDR3 length equals 16 residues. The V segment lost 0 bases and the J segment 5 bases; nucleotides outside the gene matches: 4. Germline loops: CDR1 MRHNA, CDR2 SNTAGT.

In regard to this clone: One junction end does not reproduce the germline sequence, and a read error may be involved. This rearrangement joins TRBV28 to TRBJ2-7, with 9 bases lining up with TRBD2. The CDR3 sequence is 14 residues long. Germline V gene lookup returns CDR1 MDHEN and CDR2 SYDVKM. The DNA of the CDR3 is TGTGCCAGCAGTCTATGGCGGGAGGGCTACGAGCAGTACTTC. This translates into CASSLWREGYEQYF.

This clone was recorded a few times. The V call is TRBV6-5, the J call TRBJ2-7; D not certain. Trimming shortened V by 4 bases and J by 9 bases, and 10 bases separated the two germline ends. Looked up from germline, CDR1 is MNHEY and CDR2 is SVGAGI. CDR3 length: 11 amino acids. The CDR3 sequence is CASSFGSGQYF. The CDR3 nucleotides are TGTGCCAGCAGTTTCGGCTCGGGGCAGTACTTC.

This chain uses TRBV6-5 with TRBJ2-5, with 11 bases identical to TRBD1. The DNA matches TRBJ2-7 better at its end, which makes the J call doubtful. The CDR3 covers 15 residues. Germline assignment: CDR1 MNHEY and CDR2 SVGAGI. The CDR3 coding sequence is TGTGCCAGCAGTTACGGAGGGGACAGGGGGTCCGAGCAGTACTTC. Translation: CASSYGGDRGSEQYF.

This chain connects TRBV7-7 to TRBJ2-5; 11 nucleotides align to TRBD2. In germline, CDR1 is SSHAT, CDR2 FNYEAQ (reference sequence). V was clipped by 3 bases and J by 0 bases; unmatched bases: 3. There are 16 residues in the CDR3. In DNA, the CDR3 is TGTGCCAGCAGCTTGGGACTAGCGGCGAACCAAGAGACCCAGTACTTC. Translated: CASSLGLAANQETQYF.

The chain employs TRBV5-4 and TRBJ2-3; 8 bases match TRBD2. V lost 5 bases to trimming and J lost 0 bases; unmatched junction nucleotides: 5. This CDR3 spans 15 amino acids. CDR1 and CDR2 (germline): SGHNT, YYREEE (reference sequence). CDR3 DNA: TGTGCCAGCAGACCACTAGCGGCAAGCACAGATACGCAGTATTTT. Its protein product is CASRPLAASTDTQYF.

CDR3 in amino acids: CASSYSGSYEQYF. The CDR3 nucleotides are TGTGCCAGCAGTTACTCAGGGAGTTACGAGCAGTACTTC. The chain joins TRBV6-6 to TRBJ2-7; TRBD2 is a possible D gene (5 bases). The CDR3 has 13 amino acids. The V gene's germline CDR1 is MNHNY and CDR2 SVGAGI (reference sequence). V was clipped by 0 bases and J by 4 bases, with 7 bases between them.

CDR3 in amino acids: CASRGDGQGYEKLFF. The CDR3 nucleotides read TGTGCCAGCAGGGGGGACGGACAGGGTTATGAAAAACTGTTTTTT. The chain links TRBV7-9 to TRBJ1-4; 8 nucleotides agree with TRBD1. Germline values: CDR1 SEHNR, CDR2 FQNEAQ (reference sequence). The CDR3 runs to 15 residues. The V gene end was trimmed by 6 bases and the J gene end by 6 bases; junction bases not matched to a gene: 9.

Ten or more counts support this clone. The chain couples TRBV6-1 to TRBJ2-5; 12 bases match TRBD2. Germline CDR1 reads MNHNS; CDR2 reads SASEGT. The CDR3 sequence is 15 residues long. The ends lost 2 bases at V and 2 bases at J; junction bases unmatched: 0. The CDR3 loop is CASSELAGGQETQYF. The CDR3 DNA sequence: TGTGCCAGCAGTGAACTAGCGGGGGGGCAAGAGACCCAGTACTTC.

This clone was found a few times. J is TRBJ1-2 and V is TRBV2, with D perhaps matching TRBD1 (6 bases). Germline loops: CDR1 SNHLY, CDR2 FYNNEI. The CDR3 has 11 amino acids. Trimming took off 10 bases at V and 8 bases at J, with 14 bases between the two ends. The CDR3 protein is CATGVSGGYTF. CDR3 in DNA: TGTGCCACAGGGGTTTCCGGGGGCTACACCTTC. The variable domain in full, completed from reference TRBV2 and TRBJ1-2, reads EPEVTQTPSHQVTQMGQEVILRCVPISNHLYFYWYRQILGQKVEFLVSFYNNEISEKSEIFDDQFSVERPDGSNFTLKIRSTKLEDSAMYFCATGVSGGYTFGSGTRLTVV.

This sequence joins TRBV7-9 and TRBJ2-5, with 8 positions matching TRBD2. Germline CDR1 reads SEHNR; CDR2 reads FQNEAQ (reference sequence). CDR3 length equals 15 residues. V shed 4 bases, J shed 1 base, and the junction held 5 bases outside the gene matches. This CDR3 is CASSWGSGAQETQYF. In DNA form, the CDR3 reads TGTGCCAGCAGCTGGGGTAGCGGGGCCCAAGAGACCCAGTACTTC.

The chain links TRBV10-3 to TRBJ2-1; 13 bases agree with TRBD2. This CDR3 has 15 amino acids. V lost 6 bases to trimming and J lost 5 bases; unmatched junction nucleotides: 4. Germline V gene data show CDR1 as ENHRY and CDR2 as SYGVKD. CDR3 coding DNA: TGTGCCATCAGCGGACTAGCGGGGGCTCACAATGAGCAGTTCTTC. As protein: CAISGLAGAHNEQFF.

The genes are TRBV2 and TRBJ1-2, with D hard to call. Deletions cut 1 base from V and 2 bases from J, with 8 bases between. Germline V lookup: CDR1 SNHLY, CDR2 FYNNEI. The CDR3 contains 14 residues. The CDR3 sequence is CASSEVNSNYGYTF. The CDR3 DNA is TGTGCCAGCAGTGAAGTTAACAGCAACTATGGCTACACCTTC.

This sequence joins TRBV5-6 and TRBJ1-6; 10 bases fit TRBD1. Germline assignment: CDR1 SGHDT and CDR2 YYEEEE. The CDR3 is 16 residues long. V lost 4 bases, J lost 7 bases, and 8 bases stayed unmatched. The CDR3 region is CASSHDRGLPNSPLHF. The CDR3 nucleotides are TGTGCCAGCAGCCATGACAGGGGGCTCCCGAATTCACCCCTCCACTTT.

A few counts support this clone. J is TRBJ1-2 and V is TRBV6-1, with D hard to call. V lost 6 bases to trimming and J lost 4 bases, with 12 bases between them. The CDR3 has 13 residues. Germline lookup yields CDR1 MNHNS and CDR2 SASEGT. The CDR3 reads CASSYTESYGYTF. DNA for the CDR3: TGTGCCAGCAGCTATACAGAGTCCTATGGCTACACCTTC.

This clone was recorded only once. This rearrangement joins TRBV10-3 to TRBJ1-2; 8 nucleotides line up with TRBD1. Trimming cost V 3 bases and J 4 bases; bases outside gene matches: 10. The germline CDR1 and CDR2 sequences are ENHRY and SYGVKD. The CDR3 totals 16 residues. The CDR3 region has the DNA TGTGCCATCAGTGACCCTACAGGGGGTCGGGTCTATGGCTACACCTTC. It encodes CAISDPTGGRVYGYTF.

This clone was seen a few times. The chain joins TRBV5-4 to TRBJ1-2, with D perhaps TRBD1 (6 bases). CDR3 length: 14 amino acids. Germline assignment: CDR1 SGHNT and CDR2 YYREEE (reference sequence). V shed 0 bases and J shed 4 bases, with 10 bases lying between them. CDR3 amino acids: CASSLGQASYGYTF. The CDR3 DNA reads as TGTGCCAGCAGCTTGGGACAGGCCTCCTATGGCTACACCTTC.

V and J are TRBV4-3 and TRBJ2-3; D unclear. The germline V gene has CDR1 LGHNA and CDR2 YSLEER. V gave up 0 bases and J gave up 5 bases, with 9 bases separating them. The CDR3 covers 14 residues. The CDR3 loop reads CASSQERLRDTQYF. The CDR3 DNA reads as TGCGCCAGCAGCCAAGAGCGACTCCGAGATACGCAGTATTTT.